A single sample is the source of the 14 T cell receptor beta chains below, sequenced in a study of CD4 T cells in relation to SARS-CoV-2 and coronaviruses. Clones were read by immunoSEQ multiplex PCR, and TCRdb kept only the in-frame ones, dropping some. The sample holds 25,000 to 30,000 clones, roughly 76% seen once. No cognate antigen is known for these TCRs. Before the COVID-19 pandemic, during about 2010-2018, CD4+ T cells were taken from unexposed donors. The cells were cultured for about ten days before CD4+ T cells were isolated. Specimen: CD4+ T cells from PBMCs, cultured in vitro. Source of these receptors: a human donor in good health.

The chain recombines TRBV5-4 with TRBJ2-7; a weak D match, TRBD1 (6 bases). Germline V CDR1 and CDR2: SGHNT, YYREEE (reference sequence). The ends were cut back, 4 bases at V and 3 bases at J, with 11 bases in the middle. The length of the CDR3 is 13 residues. CDR3 sequence: CASSQQGVYEQYF. The CDR3, as DNA: TGTGCCAGCAGCCAACAGGGCGTCTACGAGCAGTACTTC.

The chain links TRBV10-3 to TRBJ1-3; D not resolved. Trimming cost V 3 bases and J 0 bases, with 18 bases left between them. This CDR3 has 18 amino acids. CDR1 and CDR2 (germline): ENHRY, SYGVKD. CDR3 amino acids: CAISEGVGVNSSGNTIYF. The DNA for the CDR3 is TGTGCCATCAGTGAAGGTGTTGGAGTAAACAGCTCTGGAAACACCATATATTTT.

CDR3: CASSRLGSARTDTQYF. The CDR3 DNA follows: TGTGCCAGCAGCCGACTCGGGTCAGCGAGAACAGATACGCAGTATTTT. The V and J genes are TRBV11-2 and TRBJ2-3, with no clear D. V shed 5 bases and J shed 3 bases, with 18 bases lying between them. Germline V gene lookup returns CDR1 SGHAT and CDR2 FQNNGV. The CDR3 runs to 16 residues.

This clone occurred once. V usage is TRBV5-4 and J usage is TRBJ2-4, with D unclear. Germline loops: CDR1 SGHNT, CDR2 YYREEE (reference sequence). There are 15 residues in the CDR3. Trimming removed 1 base from V and 0 bases from J, with 8 bases in between. CDR3 protein: CASSLQGLAKNIQYF. DNA of the CDR3: TGTGCCAGCAGCTTGCAAGGTTTAGCCAAAAACATTCAGTACTTC.

This clone was seen only a few times. This rearrangement joins TRBV19 to TRBJ1-2; TRBD1 might be the D (5 bases). Trimming removed 10 bases at V and 7 bases at J, with 13 bases between. Per germline, CDR1 LNHDA and CDR2 SQIVND (reference sequence). The CDR3 runs to 11 residues. CDR3 protein: CATHNGGGYTF. In nucleotides, the CDR3 is TGTGCCACCCACAATGGGGGTGGCTACACCTTC.

This clone has more than one count but fewer than ten. CDR3 residues: CASRSTGLGTGELFF. The CDR3 region has the DNA TGTGCCAGCAGATCGACGGGACTAGGTACCGGGGAGCTGTTTTTT. This chain connects TRBV6-5 to TRBJ2-2, with 8 bases aligning to TRBD2. Germline trimming cut 6 bases from V and 5 bases from J; bases unmatched to any gene: 8. This CDR3 has 15 residues. Germline CDR1 and CDR2: MNHEY and SVGAGI.

This chain uses TRBV19 with TRBJ2-1; D perhaps matches TRBD2 (6 bases). Germline V gene lookup returns CDR1 LNHDA and CDR2 SQIVND (reference sequence). This CDR3 is 13 amino acids long. The germline V and J ends were trimmed by 5 bases and 9 bases, with 14 bases remaining between them. The CDR3 region is CASSAGTGGEQFF. CDR3 nucleotide sequence: TGTGCCAGTAGTGCGGGGACTGGGGGTGAGCAGTTCTTC.

This chain uses TRBV18 with TRBJ2-7; TRBD1 might be the D (5 bases). There are 12 residues in the CDR3. Germline CDR1 and CDR2: KGHSH and LQKENI. Trimming shortened V by 8 bases and J by 0 bases, and 8 bases separated the two germline ends. The DNA for the CDR3 is TGTGCCAGCACTGGGGCCTCCTACGAGCAGTACTTC. Amino acid sequence: CASTGASYEQYF. Together with reference TRBV18 and TRBJ2-7, the CDR3 gives the full variable domain: NAGVMQNPRHLVRRRGQEARLRCSPMKGHSHVYWYRQLPEEGLKFMVYLQKENIIDESGMPKERFSAEFPKEGPSILRIQQVVRGDSAAYFCASTGASYEQYFGPGTRLTVT.

The rearrangement uses TRBV4-3 and TRBJ1-2; 9 nucleotides agree with TRBD1. This CDR3 contains 16 residues. Germline V CDR1 and CDR2: LGHNA, YSLEER. The V segment lost 4 bases and the J segment 4 bases; nucleotides outside the gene matches: 10. The CDR3 here is CASSPAPQGATYGYTF. CDR3 nucleotide sequence: TGCGCCAGCAGCCCAGCTCCACAGGGGGCGACCTATGGCTACACCTTC.

The chain uses TRBV5-6 and TRBJ2-5; 8 nucleotides agree with TRBD2. The CDR3 has 16 residues. The V gene end was trimmed by 4 bases and the J gene end by 3 bases; junction bases not matched to a gene: 11. Germline CDR1 SGHDT, CDR2 YYEEEE. CDR3 residues: CASSLPGVSGKETQYF. The CDR3 DNA reads TGTGCCAGCAGCCTCCCGGGCGTTAGCGGGAAAGAGACCCAGTACTTC.

The chain is built from TRBV4-1 and TRBJ2-3; possibly TRBD2 for D (6 bases). The CDR3 loop spans 16 amino acids. Germline values: CDR1 MGHRA, CDR2 YSYEKL. Trimming shortened V by 3 bases and J by 3 bases, and 16 bases separated the two germline ends. CDR3 coding DNA: TGCGCCAGCAGCCAGCTAGGACGACTAGTTACAGATACGCAGTATTTT. Its protein is CASSQLGRLVTDTQYF.

This rearrangement joins TRBV7-2 to TRBJ1-6, with 9 bases matching TRBD1. The CDR3 has 14 residues. Germline-derived CDR1 and CDR2 are SGHTA and FQGNSA. The ends lost 5 bases at V and 7 bases at J; junction bases unmatched: 3. CDR3 loop: CASSGQGSNSPLHF. The CDR3 DNA sequence: TGTGCCAGCAGCGGACAGGGGTCGAATTCACCCCTCCACTTT.

V and J are TRBV27 and TRBJ2-6; D remains unclear. V lost 0 bases to trimming and J lost 0 bases, with 12 bases between them. Germline CDR1 is MNHEY and CDR2 is SMNVEV (reference sequence). The CDR3 is 18 amino acids. The CDR3 loop is CASSLSLVLGSGANVLTF. The CDR3 coding sequence is TGTGCCAGCAGTTTATCCTTGGTACTCGGCTCTGGGGCCAACGTCCTGACTTTC.

In DNA, the CDR3 is TGTGCCACCAGCAGAGGGGGACAGGGGGTCGACTATGGCTACACCTTC. Encoded protein: CATSRGGQGVDYGYTF. V and J are TRBV15 and TRBJ1-2; TRBD1 agrees at 11 bases. Germline CDR1 reads LNHNV; CDR2 reads YYDKDF (reference sequence). There are 16 residues in the CDR3. The V segment lost 1 base and the J segment 3 bases; nucleotides outside the gene matches: 4. Supplemented by reference TRBV15 and TRBJ1-2, the full variable domain reads DAMVIQNPRYQVTQFGKPVTLSCSQTLNHNVMYWYQQKSSQAPKLLFHYYDKDFNNEADTPDNFQSRRPNTSFCFLDIRSPGLGDTAMYLCATSRGGQGVDYGYTFGSGTRLTVV.